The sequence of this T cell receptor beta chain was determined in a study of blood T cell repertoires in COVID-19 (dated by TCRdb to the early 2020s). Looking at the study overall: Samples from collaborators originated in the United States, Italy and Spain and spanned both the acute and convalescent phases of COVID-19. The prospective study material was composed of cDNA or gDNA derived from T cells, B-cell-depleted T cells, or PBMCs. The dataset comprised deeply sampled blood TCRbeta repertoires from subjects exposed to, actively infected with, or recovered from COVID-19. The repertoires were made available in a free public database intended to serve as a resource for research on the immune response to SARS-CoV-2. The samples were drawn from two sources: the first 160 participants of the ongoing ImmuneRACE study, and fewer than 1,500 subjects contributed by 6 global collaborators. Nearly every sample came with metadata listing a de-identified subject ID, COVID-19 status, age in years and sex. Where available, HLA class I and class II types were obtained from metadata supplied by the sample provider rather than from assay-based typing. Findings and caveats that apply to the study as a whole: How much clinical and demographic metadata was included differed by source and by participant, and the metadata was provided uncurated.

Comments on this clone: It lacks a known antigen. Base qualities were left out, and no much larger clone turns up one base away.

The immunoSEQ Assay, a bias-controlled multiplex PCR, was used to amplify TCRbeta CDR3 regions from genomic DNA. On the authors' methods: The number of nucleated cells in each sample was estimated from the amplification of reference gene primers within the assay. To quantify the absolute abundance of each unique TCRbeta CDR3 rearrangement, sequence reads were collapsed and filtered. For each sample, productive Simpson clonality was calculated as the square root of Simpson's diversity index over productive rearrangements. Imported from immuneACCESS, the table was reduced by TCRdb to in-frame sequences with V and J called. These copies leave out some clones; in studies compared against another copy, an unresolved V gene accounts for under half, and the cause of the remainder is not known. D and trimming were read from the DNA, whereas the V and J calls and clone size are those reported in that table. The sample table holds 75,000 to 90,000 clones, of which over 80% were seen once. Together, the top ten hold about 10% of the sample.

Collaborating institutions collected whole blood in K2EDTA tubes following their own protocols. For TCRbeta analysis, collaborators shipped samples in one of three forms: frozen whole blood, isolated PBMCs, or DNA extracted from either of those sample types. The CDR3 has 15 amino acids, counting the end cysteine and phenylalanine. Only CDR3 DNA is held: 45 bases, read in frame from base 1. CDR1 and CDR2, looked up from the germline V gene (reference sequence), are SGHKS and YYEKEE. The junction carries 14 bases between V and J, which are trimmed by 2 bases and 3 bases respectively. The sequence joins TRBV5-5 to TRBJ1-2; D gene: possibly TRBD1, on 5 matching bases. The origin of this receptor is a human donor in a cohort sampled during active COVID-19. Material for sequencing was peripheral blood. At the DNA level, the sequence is TGTGCCAGCAGCTTACCCTCCAGGGAGGACTATGGCTACACCTTC. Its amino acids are CASSLPSREDYGYTF. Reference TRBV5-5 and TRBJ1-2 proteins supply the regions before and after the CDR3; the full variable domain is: DAGVTQSPTHLIKTRGQQVTLRCSPISGHKSVSWYQQVLGQGPQFIFQYYEKEERGRGNFPDRFSARQFPNYSSELNVNALLLGDSALYLCASSLPSREDYGYTFGSGTRLTVV.